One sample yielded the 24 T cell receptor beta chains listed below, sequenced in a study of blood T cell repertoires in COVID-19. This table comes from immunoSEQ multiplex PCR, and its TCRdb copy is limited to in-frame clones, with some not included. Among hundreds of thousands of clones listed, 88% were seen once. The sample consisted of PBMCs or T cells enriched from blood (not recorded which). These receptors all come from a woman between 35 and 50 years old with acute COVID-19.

CDR3 residues: CASSSLQYDRQEGYTF. The CDR3 DNA sequence: TGTGCCAGCAGCTCCCTCCAATACGACCGACAGGAGGGCTACACCTTC. The gene calls are TRBV7-9 and TRBJ1-2, with a weak D call TRBD1 (6 bases). In germline, CDR1 is SEHNR, CDR2 FQNEAQ (reference sequence). There are 16 residues in the CDR3. V shed 4 bases and J shed 8 bases, with 23 bases lying between them.

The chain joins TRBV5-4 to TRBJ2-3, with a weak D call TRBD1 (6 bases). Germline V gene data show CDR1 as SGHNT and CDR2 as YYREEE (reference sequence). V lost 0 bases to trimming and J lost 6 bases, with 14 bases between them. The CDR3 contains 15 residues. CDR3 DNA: TGTGCCAGCAGCTTGGCTGGCCTGGGGGCGGATACGCAGTATTTT. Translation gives CASSLAGLGADTQYF.

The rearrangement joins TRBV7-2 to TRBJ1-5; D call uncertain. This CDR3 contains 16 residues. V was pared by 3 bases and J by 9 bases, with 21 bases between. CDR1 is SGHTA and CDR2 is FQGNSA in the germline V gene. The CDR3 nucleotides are TGTGCCAGCAGCTTTTCGGACCCCCGCGCGGGAGGGCCCCAGCATTTT. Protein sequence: CASSFSDPRAGGPQHF.

CDR3 coding DNA: TGCAGTGCTAGTGAGGGACTAGCGGGAAACACAGATACGCAGTATTTT. Translation gives CSASEGLAGNTDTQYF. The rearrangement joins TRBV20-1 to TRBJ2-3, with 13 nucleotides matching TRBD2. The CDR3 totals 16 residues. Germline values: CDR1 DFQATT, CDR2 SNEGSKA (reference sequence). The junction had 5 bases not matched to a gene; V was cut back by 3 bases and J by 2 bases.

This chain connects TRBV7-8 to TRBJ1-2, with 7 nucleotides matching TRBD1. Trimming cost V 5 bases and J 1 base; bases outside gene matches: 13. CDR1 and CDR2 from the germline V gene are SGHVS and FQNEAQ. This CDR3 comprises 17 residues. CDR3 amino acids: CASSKTGTADFNYGYTF. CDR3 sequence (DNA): TGTGCCAGCAGCAAGACCGGGACAGCTGATTTTAACTATGGCTACACCTTC.

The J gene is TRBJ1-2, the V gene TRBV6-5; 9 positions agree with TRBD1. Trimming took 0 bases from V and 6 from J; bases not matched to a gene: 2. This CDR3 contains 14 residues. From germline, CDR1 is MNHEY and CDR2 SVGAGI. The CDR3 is CASSYSGTGNGYTF. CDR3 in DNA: TGTGCCAGCAGTTACTCTGGGACAGGGAATGGCTACACCTTC.

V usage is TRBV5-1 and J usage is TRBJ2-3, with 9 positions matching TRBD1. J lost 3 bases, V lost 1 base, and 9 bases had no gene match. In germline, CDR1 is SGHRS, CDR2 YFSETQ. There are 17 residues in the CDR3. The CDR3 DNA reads TGCGCCAGCAGCTTGACCCAAACAGGGGGCATGACAGATACGCAGTATTTT. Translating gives CASSLTQTGGMTDTQYF. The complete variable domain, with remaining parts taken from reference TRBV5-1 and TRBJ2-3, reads KAGVTQTPRYLIKTRGQQVTLSCSPISGHRSVSWYQQTPGQGLQFLFEYFSETQRNKGNFPGRFSGRQFSNSRSEMNVSTLELGDSALYLCASSLTQTGGMTDTQYFGPGTRLTVL.

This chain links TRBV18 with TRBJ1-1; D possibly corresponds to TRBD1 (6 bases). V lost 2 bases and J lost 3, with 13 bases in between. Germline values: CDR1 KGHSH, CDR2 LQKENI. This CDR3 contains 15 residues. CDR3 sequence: CASSPGQGLHTEAFF. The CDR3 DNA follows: TGTGCCAGCTCACCAGGGCAGGGGCTGCACACTGAAGCTTTCTTT. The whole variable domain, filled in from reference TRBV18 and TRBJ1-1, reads NAGVMQNPRHLVRRRGQEARLRCSPMKGHSHVYWYRQLPEEGLKFMVYLQKENIIDESGMPKERFSAEFPKEGPSILRIQQVVRGDSAAYFCASSPGQGLHTEAFFGQGTRLTVV.

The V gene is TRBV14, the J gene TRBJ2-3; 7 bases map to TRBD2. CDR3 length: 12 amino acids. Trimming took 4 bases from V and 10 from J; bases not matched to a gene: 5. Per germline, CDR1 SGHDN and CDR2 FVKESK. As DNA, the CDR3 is TGTGCCAGCAGCCGGGACTACAAGGCGCAGTATTTT. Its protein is CASSRDYKAQYF.

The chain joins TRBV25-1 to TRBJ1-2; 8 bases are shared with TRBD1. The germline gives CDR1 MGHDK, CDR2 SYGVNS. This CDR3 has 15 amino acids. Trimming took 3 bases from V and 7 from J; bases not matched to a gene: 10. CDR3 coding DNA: TGTGCCAGCAGTGACCCCTCGACAGGGGTTGGTGGCTACACCTTC. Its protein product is CASSDPSTGVGGYTF.

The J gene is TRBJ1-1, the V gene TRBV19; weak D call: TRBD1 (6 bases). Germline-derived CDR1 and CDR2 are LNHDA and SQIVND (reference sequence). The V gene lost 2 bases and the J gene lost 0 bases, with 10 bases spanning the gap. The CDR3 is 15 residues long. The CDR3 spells CASSISGTLNTEAFF. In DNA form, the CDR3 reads TGTGCCAGTAGTATATCCGGGACACTGAACACTGAAGCTTTCTTT. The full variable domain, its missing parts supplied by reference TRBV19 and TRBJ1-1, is DGGITQSPKYLFRKEGQNVTLSCEQNLNHDAMYWYRQDPGQGLRLIYYSQIVNDFQKGDIAEGYSVSREKKESFPLTVTSAQKNPTAFYLCASSISGTLNTEAFFGQGTRLTVV.

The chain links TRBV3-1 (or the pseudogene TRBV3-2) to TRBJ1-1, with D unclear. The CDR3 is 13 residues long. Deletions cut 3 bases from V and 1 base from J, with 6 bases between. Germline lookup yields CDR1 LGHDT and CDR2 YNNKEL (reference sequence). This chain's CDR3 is CASSQRENTEAFF. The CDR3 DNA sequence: TGTGCCAGCAGCCAGAGAGAGAACACTGAAGCTTTCTTT.

The CDR3 sequence: CAWSPGLDGYTF. Here the CDR3 DNA reads TGTGCCTGGAGCCCAGGGCTGGATGGCTACACCTTC. The genes are TRBV30 and TRBJ1-2; D possibly corresponds to TRBD1 (5 bases). CDR3 length: 12 residues. V dropped 3 bases and J dropped 6 bases, with 11 bases sitting between them. CDR1 and CDR2 (germline): GTSNPN, SVGIG (reference sequence).

Here the CDR3 DNA reads TGTGCCAGCAGCGAGGGGGGGGACTTAATGTCCTACAATGAGCAGTTCTTC. Its protein product is CASSEGGDLMSYNEQFF. The rearrangement links TRBV9 to TRBJ2-1; D is possibly TRBD2 (7 bases). The CDR3 is made up of 17 amino acids. V lost 3 bases and J lost 1, with 17 bases in between. The V gene's germline CDR1 is SGDLS and CDR2 YYNGEE.

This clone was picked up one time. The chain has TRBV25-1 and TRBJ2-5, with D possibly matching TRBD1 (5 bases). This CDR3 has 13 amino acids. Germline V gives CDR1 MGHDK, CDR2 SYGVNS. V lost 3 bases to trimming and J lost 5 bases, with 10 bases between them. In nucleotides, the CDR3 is TGTGCCAGCAGTGATAGGGGTGCGGAGACCCAGTACTTC. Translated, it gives CASSDRGAETQYF.

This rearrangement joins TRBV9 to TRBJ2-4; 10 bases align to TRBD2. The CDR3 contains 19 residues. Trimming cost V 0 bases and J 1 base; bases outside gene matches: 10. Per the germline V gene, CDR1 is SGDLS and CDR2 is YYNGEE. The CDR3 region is CASSVESGGADAAKNIQYF. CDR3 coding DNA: TGTGCCAGCAGCGTAGAGAGCGGGGGGGCCGACGCGGCCAAAAACATTCAGTACTTC.

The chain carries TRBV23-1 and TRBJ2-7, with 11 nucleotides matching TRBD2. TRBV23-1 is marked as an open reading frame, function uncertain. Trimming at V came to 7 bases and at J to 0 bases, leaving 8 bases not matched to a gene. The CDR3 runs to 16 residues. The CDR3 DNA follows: TGCGCCAGCATGACCGCTAGCGGGGGGACCTCCTACGAGCAGTACTTC. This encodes CASMTASGGTSYEQYF.

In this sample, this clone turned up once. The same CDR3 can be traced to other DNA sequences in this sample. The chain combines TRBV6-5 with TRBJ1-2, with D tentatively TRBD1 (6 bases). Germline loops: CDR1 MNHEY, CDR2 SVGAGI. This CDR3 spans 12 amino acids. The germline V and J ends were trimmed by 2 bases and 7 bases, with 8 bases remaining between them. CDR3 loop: CASSYQGSGYTF. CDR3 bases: TGTGCCAGCAGTTACCAGGGGTCTGGCTACACCTTC.

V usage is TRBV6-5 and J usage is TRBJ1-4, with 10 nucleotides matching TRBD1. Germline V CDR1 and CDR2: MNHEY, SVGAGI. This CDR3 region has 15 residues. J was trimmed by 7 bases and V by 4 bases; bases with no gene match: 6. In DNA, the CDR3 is TGTGCCAGCAGTTCGAGACAGGGGGCAAGTGAAAAACTGTTTTTT. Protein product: CASSSRQGASEKLFF.

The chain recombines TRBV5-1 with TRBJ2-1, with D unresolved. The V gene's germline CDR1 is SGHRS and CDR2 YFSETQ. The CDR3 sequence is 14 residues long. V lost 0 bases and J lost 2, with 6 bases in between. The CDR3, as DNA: TGCGCCAGCAGCTTGGCTGTCGCCTACAATGAGCAGTTCTTC. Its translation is CASSLAVAYNEQFF.

The CDR3: CSVERIGNTEAFF. CDR3 in DNA: TGCAGCGTTGAACGAATCGGGAACACTGAAGCTTTCTTT. The chain has TRBV29-1 and TRBJ1-1; D is unresolved. CDR1 is SQVTM and CDR2 is ANQGSEA in the germline V gene. V lost 2 bases to trimming and J lost 1 base, with 8 bases between them. This CDR3 region has 13 residues.

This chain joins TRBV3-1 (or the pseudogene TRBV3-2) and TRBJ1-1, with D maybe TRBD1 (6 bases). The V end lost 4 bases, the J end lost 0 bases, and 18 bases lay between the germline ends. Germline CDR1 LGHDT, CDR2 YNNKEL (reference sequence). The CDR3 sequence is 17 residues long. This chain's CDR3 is CASSLDRSSTVNTEAFF. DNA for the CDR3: TGTGCCAGCAGCCTAGACAGGTCTTCCACCGTGAACACTGAAGCTTTCTTT.

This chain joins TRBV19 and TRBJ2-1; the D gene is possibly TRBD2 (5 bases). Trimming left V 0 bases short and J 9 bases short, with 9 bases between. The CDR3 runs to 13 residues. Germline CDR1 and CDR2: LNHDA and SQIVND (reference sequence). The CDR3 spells CASSIEVRGEQFF. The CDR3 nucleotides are TGTGCCAGTAGTATAGAGGTCCGGGGTGAGCAGTTCTTC.

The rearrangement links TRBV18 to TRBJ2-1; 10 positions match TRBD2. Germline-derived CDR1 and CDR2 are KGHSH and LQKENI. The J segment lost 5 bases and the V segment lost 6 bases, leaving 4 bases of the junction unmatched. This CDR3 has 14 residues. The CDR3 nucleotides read TGTGCCAGCTCCAAAGCGGGGGGGAACAATGAGCAGTTCTTC. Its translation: CASSKAGGNNEQFF.